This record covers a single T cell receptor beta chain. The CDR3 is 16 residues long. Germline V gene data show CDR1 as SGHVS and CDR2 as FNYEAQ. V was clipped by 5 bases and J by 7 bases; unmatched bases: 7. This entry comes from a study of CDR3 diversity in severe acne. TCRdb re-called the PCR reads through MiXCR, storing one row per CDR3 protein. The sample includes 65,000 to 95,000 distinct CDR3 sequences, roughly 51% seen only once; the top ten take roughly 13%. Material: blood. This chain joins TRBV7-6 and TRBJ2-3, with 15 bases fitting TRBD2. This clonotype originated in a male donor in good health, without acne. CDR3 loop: CASSPRTSGGANTQYF. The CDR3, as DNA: TGTGCCAGCAGCCCCCGGACTAGCGGGGGGGCGAATACGCAGTATTTT.